The entry that follows covers one TCR beta chain sequence. The antigen is undetermined. Trimming took 5 bases from V and 1 from J; bases not matched to a gene: 6. CDR3 size: 15 residues. Looked up from germline, CDR1 is SNHLY and CDR2 is FYNNEI. This record comes from a study of cytomegalovirus exposure and HLA in healthy donors. Whole-study findings and limits: Sequencing had likely introduced a cluster of highly shared sequence variants as an artifact. Most of the TCR beta V segments (in an earlier analysis) were productive either about 90% or about 30% of the time.

PCR used 60 Vbeta primers and 13 Jbeta primers. Original processing notes: Roughly 80 million unique TCR beta chains, roughly 11 million of them shared, were counted by a later analysis. TCRdb's table, derived via immunoSEQ multiplex PCR, lists solely in-frame clones and lacks some. V and J calls and clone size are copied from that table; D and trimming were computed from the DNA. The sample holds roughly 100,000 clones, over 75% seen once. What was sequenced was PBMCs. The TCR comes from a woman aged 40 to 50 in good health and CMV-seropositive. The genes are TRBV2 and TRBJ2-7; 9 nucleotides match TRBD2. CDR3 nucleotides: TGTGCCAGCAGTTACCTAGCGGGATGGTCCTACGAGCAGTACTTC. Translated, it gives CASSYLAGWSYEQYF. Using reference TRBV2 and TRBJ2-7 for the parts outside the CDR3, the full variable domain is EPEVTQTPSHQVTQMGQEVILRCVPISNHLYFYWYRQILGQKVEFLVSFYNNEISEKSEIFDDQFSVERPDGSNFTLKIRSTKLEDSAMYFCASSYLAGWSYEQYFGPGTRLTVT.